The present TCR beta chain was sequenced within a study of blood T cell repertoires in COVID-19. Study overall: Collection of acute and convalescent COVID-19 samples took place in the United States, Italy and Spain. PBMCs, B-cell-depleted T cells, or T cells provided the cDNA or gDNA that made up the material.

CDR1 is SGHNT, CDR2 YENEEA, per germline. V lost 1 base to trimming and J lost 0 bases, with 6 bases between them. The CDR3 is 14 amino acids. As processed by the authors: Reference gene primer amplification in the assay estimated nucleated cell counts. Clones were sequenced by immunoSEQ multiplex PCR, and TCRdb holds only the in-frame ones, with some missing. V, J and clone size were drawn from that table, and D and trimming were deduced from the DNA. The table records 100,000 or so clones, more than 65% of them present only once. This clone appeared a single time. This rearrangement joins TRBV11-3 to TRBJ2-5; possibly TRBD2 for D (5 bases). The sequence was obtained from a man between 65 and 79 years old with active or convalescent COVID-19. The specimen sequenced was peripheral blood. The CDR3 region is CASSLGSDQETQYF. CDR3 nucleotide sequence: TGTGCCAGCAGCTTAGGTAGCGACCAAGAGACCCAGTACTTC.